The clone carrying this TCR beta chain appeared a few times. Its antigen remains unidentified. This sample is drawn from a study of a mutant IDH1 vaccine in newly diagnosed glioma. The wider study: Males made up about 60% and females roughly 40% of treated patients, whose mean age was roughly 40 years. The earlier regimen, radiotherapy, temozolomide, or both, was most often both.

Libraries were prepared by immunoSEQ multiplex PCR; TCRdb keeps only in-frame clonotypes and omits some of them. Here the sample spans fewer than 65,000 clones, about 80% being singletons. Time point meaning: baseline, week 1 (first vaccination visit). Treatment described: pre-vaccination baseline after standard-of-care therapy. In every donor, the tumor was a new WHO grade 3 or 4 IDH1-mutant, ATRX-lost astrocytoma. The germline V gene encodes CDR1 SEHNR and CDR2 FQNEAQ (reference sequence). The CDR3 spans 11 residues. V lost 3 bases and J 6 bases, leaving 5 bases between the germline ends. Points from the study as a whole: Whatever changes occurred in top peripheral T cell clonotypes seemed unrelated to pseudoprogression.

The receptor was isolated from a middle-aged woman with glioma. The sample here was PBMCs, taken from a glioma patient treated with radiotherapy, temozolomide or both. This chain uses TRBV7-9 with TRBJ1-1; no firm D call. In DNA form, the CDR3 reads TGTGCCAGCAGCTTCCAGTCTGAAGCTTTCTTT. Its protein is CASSFQSEAFF. The complete variable domain, with remaining parts taken from reference TRBV7-9 and TRBJ1-1, reads DTGVSQNPRHKITKRGQNVTFRCDPISEHNRLYWYRQTLGQGPEFLTYFQNEAQLEKSRLLSDRFSAERPKGSFSTLEIQRTEQGDSAMYLCASSFQSEAFFGQGTRLTVV.